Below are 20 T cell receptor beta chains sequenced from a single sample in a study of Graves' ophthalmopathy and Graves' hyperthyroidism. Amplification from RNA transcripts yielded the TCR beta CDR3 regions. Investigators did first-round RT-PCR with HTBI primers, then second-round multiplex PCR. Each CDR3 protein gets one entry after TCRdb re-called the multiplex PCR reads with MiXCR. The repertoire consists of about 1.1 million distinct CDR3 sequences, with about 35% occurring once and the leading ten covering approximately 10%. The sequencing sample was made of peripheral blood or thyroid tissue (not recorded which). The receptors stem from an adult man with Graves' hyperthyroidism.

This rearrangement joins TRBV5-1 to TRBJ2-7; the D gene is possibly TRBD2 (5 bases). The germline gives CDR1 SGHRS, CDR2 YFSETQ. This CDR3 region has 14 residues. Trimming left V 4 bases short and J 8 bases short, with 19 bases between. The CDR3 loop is CASSPRSGPDKQYF. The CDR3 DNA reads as TGCGCCAGCAGCCCCAGGAGCGGTCCTGATAAGCAGTACTTC.

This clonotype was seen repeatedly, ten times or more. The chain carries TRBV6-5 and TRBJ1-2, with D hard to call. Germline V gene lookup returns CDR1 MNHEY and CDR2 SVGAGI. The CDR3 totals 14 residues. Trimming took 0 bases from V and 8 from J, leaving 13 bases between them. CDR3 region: CASSYSGSNGGYTF. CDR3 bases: TGTGCCAGCAGTTACTCGGGGAGTAACGGGGGCTACACCTTC.

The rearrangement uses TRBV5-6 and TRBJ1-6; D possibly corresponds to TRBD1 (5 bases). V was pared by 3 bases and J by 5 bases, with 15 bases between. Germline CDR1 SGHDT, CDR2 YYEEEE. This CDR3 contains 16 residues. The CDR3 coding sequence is TGTGCCAGCAGCTCCGGGATGGGACGGGATAATTCACCCCTCCACTTT. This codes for CASSSGMGRDNSPLHF.

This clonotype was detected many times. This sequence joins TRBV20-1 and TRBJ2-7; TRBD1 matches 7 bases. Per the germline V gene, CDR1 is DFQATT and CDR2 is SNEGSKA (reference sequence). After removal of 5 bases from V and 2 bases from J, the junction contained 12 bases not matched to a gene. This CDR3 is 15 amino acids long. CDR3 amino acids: CSAPSDRSPTYEQYF. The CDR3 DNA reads TGCAGTGCTCCTTCGGACAGGTCCCCTACCTACGAGCAGTACTTC.

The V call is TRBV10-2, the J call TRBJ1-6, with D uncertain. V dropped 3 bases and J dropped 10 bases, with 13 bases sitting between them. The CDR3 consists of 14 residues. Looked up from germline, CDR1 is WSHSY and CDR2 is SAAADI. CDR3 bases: TGCGCCAGCAGTGACTCCGGGGTGGGCTCACCCCTCCACTTT. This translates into CASSDSGVGSPLHF.

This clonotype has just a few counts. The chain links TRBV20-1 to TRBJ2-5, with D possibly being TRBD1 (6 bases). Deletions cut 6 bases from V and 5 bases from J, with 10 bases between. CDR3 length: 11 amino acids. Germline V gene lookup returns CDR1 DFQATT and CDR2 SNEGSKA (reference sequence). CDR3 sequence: CSARGHETQYF. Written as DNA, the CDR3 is TGCAGTGCCAGGGGCCATGAGACCCAGTACTTC.

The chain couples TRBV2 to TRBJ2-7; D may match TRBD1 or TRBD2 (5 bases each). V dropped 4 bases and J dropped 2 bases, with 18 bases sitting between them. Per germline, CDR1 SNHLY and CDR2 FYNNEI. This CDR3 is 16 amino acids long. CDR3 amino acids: CASSADTRDQAYEQYF. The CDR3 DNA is TGTGCCAGCAGTGCTGACACTAGGGACCAGGCCTACGAGCAGTACTTC.

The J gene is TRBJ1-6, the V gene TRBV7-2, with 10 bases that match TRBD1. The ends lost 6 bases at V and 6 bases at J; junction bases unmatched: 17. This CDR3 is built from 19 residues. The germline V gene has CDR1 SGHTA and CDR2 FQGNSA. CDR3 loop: CASSFTGTGVFLFNSPLHF. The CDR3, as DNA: TGTGCCAGCAGTTTTACCGGGACAGGGGTCTTCCTCTTTAATTCACCCCTCCACTTT.

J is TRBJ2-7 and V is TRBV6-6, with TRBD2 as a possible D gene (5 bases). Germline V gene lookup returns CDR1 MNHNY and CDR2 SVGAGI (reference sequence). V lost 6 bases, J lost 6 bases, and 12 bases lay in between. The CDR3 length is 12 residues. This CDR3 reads CASRTRSGEQYF. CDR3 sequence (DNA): TGTGCCAGCAGAACTAGGAGTGGCGAGCAGTACTTC.

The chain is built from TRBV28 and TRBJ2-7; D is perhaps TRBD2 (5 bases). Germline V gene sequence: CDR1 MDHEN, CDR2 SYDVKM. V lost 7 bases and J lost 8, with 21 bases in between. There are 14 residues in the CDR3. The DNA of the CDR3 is TGTGCCAGCAACATCGAGGGCATGGTGATGAAGCAGTACTTC. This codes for CASNIEGMVMKQYF.

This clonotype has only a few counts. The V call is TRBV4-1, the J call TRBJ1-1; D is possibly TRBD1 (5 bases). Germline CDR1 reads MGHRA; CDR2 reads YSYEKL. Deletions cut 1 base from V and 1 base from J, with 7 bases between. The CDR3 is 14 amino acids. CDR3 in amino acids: CASSQVGPNTEAFF. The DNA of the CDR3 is TGCGCCAGCAGCCAAGTGGGACCGAACACTGAAGCTTTCTTT.

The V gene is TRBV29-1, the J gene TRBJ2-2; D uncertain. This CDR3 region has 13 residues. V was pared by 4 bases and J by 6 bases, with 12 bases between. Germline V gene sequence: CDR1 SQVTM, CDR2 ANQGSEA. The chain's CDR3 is CSVVTGNPGELFF. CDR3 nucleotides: TGCAGCGTTGTCACCGGAAACCCCGGGGAGCTGTTTTTT.

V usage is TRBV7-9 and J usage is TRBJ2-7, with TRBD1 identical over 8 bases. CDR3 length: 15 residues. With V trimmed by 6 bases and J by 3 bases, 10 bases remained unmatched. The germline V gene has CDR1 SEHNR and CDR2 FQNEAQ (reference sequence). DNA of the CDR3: TGTGCCAGCAGTCCCCAGACAGGGGAGCTCTACGAGCAGTACTTC. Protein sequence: CASSPQTGELYEQYF.

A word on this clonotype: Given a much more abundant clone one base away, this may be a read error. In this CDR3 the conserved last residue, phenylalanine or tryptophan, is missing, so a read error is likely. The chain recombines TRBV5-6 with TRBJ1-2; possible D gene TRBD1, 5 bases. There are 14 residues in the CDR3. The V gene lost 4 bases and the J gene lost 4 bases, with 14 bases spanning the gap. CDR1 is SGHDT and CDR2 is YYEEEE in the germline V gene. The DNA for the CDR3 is TGTGCCAGCAGCCGTCCGGGGCAGACCTATGGCTACACCCTC. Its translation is CASSRPGQTYGYTL.

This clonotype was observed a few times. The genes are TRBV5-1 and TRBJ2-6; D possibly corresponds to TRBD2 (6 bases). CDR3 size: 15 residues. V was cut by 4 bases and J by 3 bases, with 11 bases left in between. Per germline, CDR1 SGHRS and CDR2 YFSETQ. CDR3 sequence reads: CASSGGSGGANVLTF. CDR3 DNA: TGCGCCAGCAGCGGAGGTAGCGGTGGGGCCAACGTCCTGACTTTC.

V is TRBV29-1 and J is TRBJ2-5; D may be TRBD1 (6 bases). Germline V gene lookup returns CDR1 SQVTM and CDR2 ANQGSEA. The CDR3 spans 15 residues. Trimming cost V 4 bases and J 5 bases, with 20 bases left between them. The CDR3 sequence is CSVAPNRARGETQYF. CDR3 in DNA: TGCAGCGTTGCCCCCAACAGGGCGCGAGGGGAGACCCAGTACTTC.

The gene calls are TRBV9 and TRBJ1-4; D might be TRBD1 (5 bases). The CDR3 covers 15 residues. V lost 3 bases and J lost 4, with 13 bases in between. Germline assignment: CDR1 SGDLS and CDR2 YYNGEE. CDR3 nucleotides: TGTGCCAGCAGCGACGGGGGTTTGGATAATGAAAAACTGTTTTTT. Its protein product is CASSDGGLDNEKLFF.

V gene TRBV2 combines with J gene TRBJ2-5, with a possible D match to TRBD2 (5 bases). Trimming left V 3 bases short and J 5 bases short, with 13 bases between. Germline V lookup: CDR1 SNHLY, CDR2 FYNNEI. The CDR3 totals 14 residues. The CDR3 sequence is CASSDFRRMETQYF. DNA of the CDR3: TGTGCCAGCAGTGACTTTAGGAGGATGGAGACCCAGTACTTC.

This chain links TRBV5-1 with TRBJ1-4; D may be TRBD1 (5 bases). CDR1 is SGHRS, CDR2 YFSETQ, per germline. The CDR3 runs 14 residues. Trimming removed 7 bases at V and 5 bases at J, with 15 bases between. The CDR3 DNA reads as TGCGCCAGCTCCGAGGGGCAGTGGAATGAAAAACTGTTTTTT. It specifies CASSEGQWNEKLFF.

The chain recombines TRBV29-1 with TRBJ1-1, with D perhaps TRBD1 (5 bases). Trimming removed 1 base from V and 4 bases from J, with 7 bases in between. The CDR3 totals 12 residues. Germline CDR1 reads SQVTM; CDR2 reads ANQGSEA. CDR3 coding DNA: TGCAGCGTTGAAGGCGGGACCACTGAAGCTTTCTTT. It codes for CSVEGGTTEAFF.